Presented here are 30 T cell receptor beta chains from one specimen sequenced in a study of OX40 agonist ivuxolimab in advanced cancers. The assay was immunoSEQ multiplex PCR, and TCRdb's table has in-frame clones only and misses some. The profile shows 53,000 or so clones, 79% of them singletons. Specimen: CD4+ or CD8+ T cells sorted from blood, collected in a trial of the OX40 agonist ivuxolimab. The origin of the receptors is an adult with an advanced solid tumor such as melanoma, head and neck, liver or kidney cancer.

V is TRBV5-1 and J is TRBJ2-5, with D perhaps TRBD1 or TRBD2 (5 bases each). V was pared by 5 bases and J by 5 bases, with 16 bases between. The CDR3 covers 14 residues. CDR1 is SGHRS, CDR2 YFSETQ, per germline. For the CDR3, the DNA is TGCGCCAGCAGTATTGGGACCAACGACGAGACCCAGTACTTC. This sequence encodes CASSIGTNDETQYF.

For this clone: At the DNA level, this CDR3 is encoded by other sequences in the same sample as well. This chain uses TRBV7-2 with TRBJ2-1, with D uncertain. V dropped 1 base and J dropped 0 bases, with 10 bases sitting between them. CDR3 length equals 16 residues. CDR1 and CDR2 from the germline V gene are SGHTA and FQGNSA. CDR3 bases: TGTGCCAGCAGCTTAGTGACCCCCCTCTCCTACAATGAGCAGTTCTTC. Translated, it gives CASSLVTPLSYNEQFF. The complete variable domain, with remaining parts taken from reference TRBV7-2 and TRBJ2-1, reads GAGVSQSPSNKVTEKGKDVELRCDPISGHTALYWYRQSLGQGLEFLIYFQGNSAPDKSGLPSDRFSAERTGGSVSTLTIQRTQQEDSAVYLCASSLVTPLSYNEQFFGPGTRLTVL.

The V and J genes are TRBV19 and TRBJ1-2; D not resolved. CDR1 and CDR2 (germline): LNHDA, SQIVND (reference sequence). V was shortened by 4 bases and J by 3 bases, with 9 bases between the two germline ends. The CDR3 has 13 amino acids. The CDR3 here is CASSRARDYGYTF. In nucleotides, the CDR3 is TGTGCCAGTAGTAGGGCCCGGGACTATGGCTACACCTTC.

The rearrangement joins TRBV28 to TRBJ1-2; D uncertain. The germline V gene has CDR1 MDHEN and CDR2 SYDVKM. Between the trimmed V and J ends, which lost 6 bases and 4 bases, there was a span of 9 bases. The CDR3 contains 12 residues. CDR3 residues: CASRLLGYGYTF. CDR3 sequence (DNA): TGTGCCAGCAGGTTACTCGGCTATGGCTACACCTTC.

This clone was recorded only once. The chain carries TRBV9 and TRBJ2-7; TRBD1 agrees at 7 bases. Germline V gene sequence: CDR1 SGDLS, CDR2 YYNGEE. With V trimmed by 1 base and J by 4 bases, 5 bases remained unmatched. The length of the CDR3 is 14 residues. DNA for the CDR3: TGTGCCAGCAGCGTACTGGCAGGGGGTTACGAGCAGTACTTC. It translates to CASSVLAGGYEQYF.

The chain couples TRBV27 to TRBJ1-2; D not resolved. Germline assignment: CDR1 MNHEY and CDR2 SMNVEV (reference sequence). The ends were cut back, 2 bases at V and 0 bases at J, with 10 bases in the middle. The CDR3 runs 15 residues. In DNA form, the CDR3 reads TGTGCCAGCAGTTTAAGCCCGGTCACTAACTATGGCTACACCTTC. Translating it yields CASSLSPVTNYGYTF.

The V call is TRBV28, the J call TRBJ1-5, with 7 bases fitting TRBD1. Germline V CDR1 and CDR2: MDHEN, SYDVKM. The CDR3 has 17 residues. The ends lost 3 bases at V and 0 bases at J; junction bases unmatched: 8. The CDR3 region is CASSFGDSPYSNQPQHF. The CDR3 nucleotides are TGTGCCAGCAGTTTCGGGGACAGTCCTTATAGCAATCAGCCCCAGCATTTT. The whole variable domain, filled in from reference TRBV28 and TRBJ1-5, reads DVKVTQSSRYLVKRTGEKVFLECVQDMDHENMFWYRQDPGLGLRLIYFSYDVKMKEKGDIPEGYSVSREKKERFSLILESASTNQTSMYLCASSFGDSPYSNQPQHFGDGTRLSIL.

The CDR3 loop reads CASSKGHTYEQYF. As DNA, the CDR3 is TGTGCCAGCAGCAAGGGACATACCTACGAGCAGTACTTC. The chain couples TRBV7-2 to TRBJ2-7; the D gene is possibly TRBD1 (6 bases). V was clipped by 5 bases and J by 2 bases, with 10 bases between them. CDR1 and CDR2 (germline): SGHTA, FQGNSA. This CDR3 is built from 13 residues.

The V call is TRBV2, the J call TRBJ2-7; 8 bases align to TRBD2. CDR3 length: 17 residues. The V gene's germline CDR1 is SNHLY and CDR2 FYNNEI. Trimming took 3 bases from V and 0 from J; bases not matched to a gene: 10. CDR3 sequence reads: CASSEAGLAKSSYEQYF. CDR3 coding DNA: TGTGCCAGCAGTGAGGCCGGACTAGCTAAAAGCTCCTACGAGCAGTACTTC.

The rearrangement links TRBV6-6 to TRBJ2-7, with no clear D. V lost 3 bases and J 2 bases, leaving 11 bases between the germline ends. CDR1 is MNHNY and CDR2 is SVGAGI in the germline V gene (reference sequence). The CDR3 consists of 14 residues. The CDR3 bases are TGTGCCAGCAGTTATACGCCAGCAACCTACGAGCAGTACTTC. Translating it yields CASSYTPATYEQYF.

CDR3: CASSFNRGSVEYEQYF. In DNA form, the CDR3 reads TGTGCCAGCAGCTTTAACAGGGGGTCGGTTGAGTACGAGCAGTACTTC. V usage is TRBV5-5 and J usage is TRBJ2-7, with 8 positions matching TRBD1. This CDR3 comprises 16 residues. Trimming took 2 bases from V and 4 from J; bases not matched to a gene: 11. CDR1 is SGHKS, CDR2 YYEKEE, per germline (reference sequence).

The genes are TRBV30 and TRBJ1-1; D unresolved. Germline V lookup: CDR1 GTSNPN, CDR2 SVGIG (reference sequence). Trimming left V 0 bases short and J 5 bases short, with 10 bases between. The CDR3 is 13 residues long. The CDR3 nucleotides read TGTGCCTGGAGTGTAGGTCATCGGACTGAAGCTTTCTTT. Its protein is CAWSVGHRTEAFF. Drawing the rest from reference TRBV30 and TRBJ1-1, the complete variable domain is SQTIHQWPATLVQPVGSPLSLECTVEGTSNPNLYWYRQAAGRGLQLLFYSVGIGQISSEVPQNLSASRPQDRQFILSSKKLLLSDSGFYLCAWSVGHRTEAFFGQGTRLTVV.

The chain joins TRBV2 to TRBJ2-1; D call uncertain. Germline V lookup: CDR1 SNHLY, CDR2 FYNNEI. The CDR3 is 15 residues long. Trimming cost V 6 bases and J 0 bases, with 12 bases left between them. DNA of the CDR3: TGTGCCAGCAGAGATCCACCGCCCTCCTACAATGAGCAGTTCTTC. Protein sequence: CASRDPPPSYNEQFF.

This sequence joins TRBV5-1 and TRBJ1-4, with a possible D match to TRBD1 (5 bases). Trimming removed 0 bases at V and 2 bases at J, with 8 bases between. The CDR3 is 15 amino acids. Germline CDR1 and CDR2: SGHRS and YFSETQ. CDR3 region: CASSLGRGTNEKLFF. Here the CDR3 DNA reads TGCGCCAGCAGCTTGGGACGGGGCACTAATGAAAAACTGTTTTTT.

This clone occurred a few times. The rearrangement links TRBV5-1 to TRBJ2-2, with 7 positions matching TRBD2. Germline assignment: CDR1 SGHRS and CDR2 YFSETQ. Losses at the gene ends were 0 bases for V and 0 bases for J; bases not matched to a gene: 2. There are 16 residues in the CDR3. The CDR3 loop is CASSLGGSPNTGELFF. CDR3 DNA sequence: TGCGCCAGCAGCTTGGGCGGGAGCCCGAACACCGGGGAGCTGTTTTTT.

J is TRBJ2-7 and V is TRBV11-2; D is unclear. The CDR3 is made up of 14 amino acids. Trimming removed 6 bases from V and 3 bases from J, with 15 bases in between. In germline, CDR1 is SGHAT, CDR2 FQNNGV. CDR3 bases: TGTGCCAGCAGTTCTCTACAGTACCACTACGAGCAGTACTTC. Translation gives CASSSLQYHYEQYF. Using reference TRBV11-2 and TRBJ2-7 for the parts outside the CDR3, the full variable domain is EAGVAQSPRYKIIEKRQSVAFWCNPISGHATLYWYQQILGQGPKLLIQFQNNGVVDDSQLPKDRFSAERLKGVDSTLKIQPAKLEDSAVYLCASSSLQYHYEQYFGPGTRLTVT.

The J gene is TRBJ2-2, the V gene TRBV9; no clear D. The V end lost 4 bases, the J end lost 1 base, and 11 bases lay between the germline ends. The CDR3 contains 15 residues. CDR1 is SGDLS, CDR2 YYNGEE, per germline. The CDR3 DNA sequence: TGTGCCAGCAGCCCAAGACTGGAGAACACCGGGGAGCTGTTTTTT. Protein product: CASSPRLENTGELFF.

As for this clone: The junction departs from the called germline gene at one end, perhaps through a read error. The J gene is TRBJ1-1, the V gene TRBV19; a possible D gene is TRBD1 (5 bases). The CDR3 has 14 amino acids. Germline V gene data show CDR1 as LNHDA and CDR2 as SQIVND (reference sequence). This chain's CDR3 is CASSVDSLNTEAFF. The CDR3 region has the DNA TGTGCCAGTAGTGTAGACAGTCTGAACACTGAAGCTTTCTTT.

J is TRBJ1-1 and V is TRBV6-1; 7 bases are a match to TRBD1. The CDR3 sequence is 15 residues long. V shed 6 bases and J 1 base; nucleotides not matched to a gene: 8. Germline V gives CDR1 MNHNS, CDR2 SASEGT. The CDR3 sequence is CASSHRGPSNTEAFF. The DNA for the CDR3 is TGTGCCAGCAGCCACAGGGGTCCCTCGAACACTGAAGCTTTCTTT.

The rearrangement links TRBV10-1 to TRBJ2-7; D tentatively fits TRBD1 or TRBD2 (5 bases each). Germline V gene data show CDR1 as WNHNN and CDR2 as SYGVQD (reference sequence). CDR3 length: 14 residues. V was cut by 3 bases and J by 2 bases, with 11 bases left in between. This chain's CDR3 is CASSEGDGTYEQYF. CDR3 coding DNA: TGCGCCAGCAGTGAAGGGGACGGGACCTACGAGCAGTACTTC.

The genes are TRBV28 and TRBJ2-7, with D possibly being TRBD1 (5 bases). This CDR3 spans 14 amino acids. V was cut by 3 bases and J by 4 bases, with 13 bases left in between. Looked up from germline, CDR1 is MDHEN and CDR2 is SYDVKM. The CDR3: CASSFRWQGYEQYF. The CDR3 DNA reads TGTGCCAGCAGTTTTCGATGGCAGGGTTACGAGCAGTACTTC.

V and J are TRBV2 and TRBJ2-3; perhaps TRBD1 as D (6 bases). CDR3 size: 16 residues. Per the germline V gene, CDR1 is SNHLY and CDR2 is FYNNEI. V lost 6 bases and J lost 2, with 18 bases in between. The CDR3 nucleotides are TGTGCCAGCAGCGCAAGATACAGGGAACCCACAGATACGCAGTATTTT. Translating it yields CASSARYREPTDTQYF.

This clone was observed a few times. This CDR3 is CASSPFFGYYGYTF. CDR3 DNA sequence: TGTGCCAGCAGCCCATTTTTCGGCTACTATGGCTACACCTTC. This chain connects TRBV28 to TRBJ1-2; D call uncertain. V dropped 6 bases and J dropped 3 bases, with 14 bases sitting between them. Germline lookup yields CDR1 MDHEN and CDR2 SYDVKM. There are 14 residues in the CDR3.

The genes are TRBV6-5 and TRBJ1-2; 11 nucleotides line up with TRBD1. Trimming cost V 2 bases and J 7 bases; bases outside gene matches: 6. This CDR3 spans 15 amino acids. From germline, CDR1 is MNHEY and CDR2 SVGAGI. This CDR3 reads CASSYTDRGLRGYTF. CDR3 DNA sequence: TGTGCCAGCAGTTACACGGACAGGGGGCTACGTGGCTACACCTTC.

This chain links TRBV5-4 with TRBJ2-7; 7 bases are a match to TRBD1. There are 16 residues in the CDR3. Germline V lookup: CDR1 SGHNT, CDR2 YYREEE (reference sequence). Germline trimming cut 1 base from V and 2 bases from J; bases unmatched to any gene: 9. CDR3 sequence: CASSLMVGQGAYEQYF. CDR3 coding DNA: TGTGCCAGCAGCTTGATGGTTGGGCAGGGGGCCTACGAGCAGTACTTC.

The rearrangement links TRBV18 to TRBJ1-3; a weak D match, TRBD1 (5 bases). Germline V gene data show CDR1 as KGHSH and CDR2 as LQKENI. Trimming shortened V by 1 base and J by 7 bases, and 5 bases separated the two germline ends. The CDR3 contains 12 residues. The DNA for the CDR3 is TGTGCCAGCTCACCACAGGGGAACACCATATATTTT. Translated: CASSPQGNTIYF.

This clone has only a few counts. The chain employs TRBV6-5 and TRBJ2-1; 7 nucleotides agree with TRBD1. Germline loops: CDR1 MNHEY, CDR2 SVGAGI. The J segment lost 4 bases and the V segment lost 2 bases, leaving 5 bases of the junction unmatched. The CDR3 consists of 15 residues. DNA for the CDR3: TGTGCCAGCAGTTACCGGCAGGGGGATTACAATGAGCAGTTCTTC. Amino acid sequence: CASSYRQGDYNEQFF.

The chain has TRBV5-8 and TRBJ2-5; 15 nucleotides line up with TRBD2. CDR1 and CDR2 from the germline V gene are SGHTS and YDEGEE. The junction had 9 bases not matched to a gene; V was cut back by 4 bases and J by 5 bases. There are 17 residues in the CDR3. CDR3 DNA: TGTGCCAGCAGCCCAGGACTAGCGGGGGGGCGTTTTGAGACCCAGTACTTC. This encodes CASSPGLAGGRFETQYF.

The J gene is TRBJ1-2, the V gene TRBV28; possible D gene TRBD1, 5 bases. V was pared by 6 bases and J by 8 bases, with 10 bases between. This CDR3 has 11 residues. CDR1 and CDR2 (germline): MDHEN, SYDVKM. Here the CDR3 reads CASRVGHGYTF. The CDR3 DNA reads TGTGCCAGCAGGGTGGGGCACGGCTACACCTTC.

The chain couples TRBV5-4 to TRBJ1-5; D is perhaps TRBD1 (5 bases). This CDR3 has 13 amino acids. Germline values: CDR1 SGHNT, CDR2 YYREEE (reference sequence). V was cut by 5 bases and J by 5 bases, with 11 bases left in between. Here the CDR3 reads CASRPGPDQPQHF. The DNA of the CDR3 is TGTGCCAGCAGGCCGGGACCGGATCAGCCCCAGCATTTT.